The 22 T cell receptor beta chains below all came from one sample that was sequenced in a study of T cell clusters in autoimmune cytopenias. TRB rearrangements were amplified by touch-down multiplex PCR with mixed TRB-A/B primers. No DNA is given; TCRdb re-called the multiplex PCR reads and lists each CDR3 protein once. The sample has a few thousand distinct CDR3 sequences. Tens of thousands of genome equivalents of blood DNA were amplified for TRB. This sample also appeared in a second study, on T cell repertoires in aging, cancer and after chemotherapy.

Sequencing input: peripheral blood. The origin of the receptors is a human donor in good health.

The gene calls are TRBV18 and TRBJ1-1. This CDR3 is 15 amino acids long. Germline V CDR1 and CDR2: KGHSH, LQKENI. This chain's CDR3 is CASSTRGDGNSEAFF.

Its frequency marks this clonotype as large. CDR3 sequence: CSVEGTTGHTGELFF. The chain carries TRBV29-1 and TRBJ2-2; the TCRdb call, TRBD1, lacks DNA for checking. There are 15 residues in the CDR3. CDR1 is SQVTM and CDR2 is ANQGSEA in the germline V gene.

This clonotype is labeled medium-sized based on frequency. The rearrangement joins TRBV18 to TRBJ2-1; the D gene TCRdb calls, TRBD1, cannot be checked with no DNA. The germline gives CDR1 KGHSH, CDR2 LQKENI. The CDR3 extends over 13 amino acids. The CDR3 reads CASFTRGNNEQFF.

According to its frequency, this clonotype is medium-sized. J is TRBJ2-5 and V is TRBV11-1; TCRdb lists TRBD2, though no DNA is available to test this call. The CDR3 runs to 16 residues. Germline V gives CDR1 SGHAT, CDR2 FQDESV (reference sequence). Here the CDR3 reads CASSSDLRTARETQYF.

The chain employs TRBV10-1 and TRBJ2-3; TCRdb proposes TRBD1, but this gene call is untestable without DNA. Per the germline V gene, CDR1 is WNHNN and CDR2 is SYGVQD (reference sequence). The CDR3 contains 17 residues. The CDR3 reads CASSESWGQGTTDTQYF.

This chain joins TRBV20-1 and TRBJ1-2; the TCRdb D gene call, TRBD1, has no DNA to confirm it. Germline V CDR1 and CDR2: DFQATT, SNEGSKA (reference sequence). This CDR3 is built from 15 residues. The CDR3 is CSASLGAGGVYGYTF.

The CDR3 region is CASSLREEPSYEQYF. The chain employs TRBV7-6 and TRBJ2-7. This CDR3 has 15 residues. Germline CDR1 reads SGHVS; CDR2 reads FNYEAQ.

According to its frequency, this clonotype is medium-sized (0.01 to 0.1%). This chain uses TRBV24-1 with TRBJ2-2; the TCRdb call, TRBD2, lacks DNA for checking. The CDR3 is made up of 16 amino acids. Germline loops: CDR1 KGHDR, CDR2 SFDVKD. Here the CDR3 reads CATSDGVSGYLGELFF.

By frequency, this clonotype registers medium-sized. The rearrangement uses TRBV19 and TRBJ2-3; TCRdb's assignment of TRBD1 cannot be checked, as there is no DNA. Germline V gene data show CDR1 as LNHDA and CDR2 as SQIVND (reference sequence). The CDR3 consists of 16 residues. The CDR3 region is CASSIVGQGATDTQYF.

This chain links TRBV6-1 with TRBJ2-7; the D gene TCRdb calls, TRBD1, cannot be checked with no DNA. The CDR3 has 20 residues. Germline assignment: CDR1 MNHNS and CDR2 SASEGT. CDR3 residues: CASSAYRDRALNSLFREQYF.

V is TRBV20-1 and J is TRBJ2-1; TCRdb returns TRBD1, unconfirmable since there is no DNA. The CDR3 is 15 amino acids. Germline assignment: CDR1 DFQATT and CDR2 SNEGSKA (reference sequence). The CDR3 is CSARDREGGRYEQFF.

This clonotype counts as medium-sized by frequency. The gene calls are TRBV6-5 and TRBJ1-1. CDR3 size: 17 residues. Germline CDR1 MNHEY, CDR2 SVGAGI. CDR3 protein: CASSYYLAGGLMTEAFF.

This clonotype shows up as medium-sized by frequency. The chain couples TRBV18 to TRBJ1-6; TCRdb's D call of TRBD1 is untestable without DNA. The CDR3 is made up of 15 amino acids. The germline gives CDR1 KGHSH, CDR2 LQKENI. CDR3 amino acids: CASSPGGLWSGPLHF.

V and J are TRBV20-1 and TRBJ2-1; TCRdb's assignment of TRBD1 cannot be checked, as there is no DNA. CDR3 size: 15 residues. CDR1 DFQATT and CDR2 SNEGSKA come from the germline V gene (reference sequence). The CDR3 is CSAPPGTGAPYEQFF.

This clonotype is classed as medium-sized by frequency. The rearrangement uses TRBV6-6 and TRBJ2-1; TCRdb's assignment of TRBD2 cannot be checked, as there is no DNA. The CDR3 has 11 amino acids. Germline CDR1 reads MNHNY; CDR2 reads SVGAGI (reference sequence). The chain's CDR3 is CATTGGHEQFF.

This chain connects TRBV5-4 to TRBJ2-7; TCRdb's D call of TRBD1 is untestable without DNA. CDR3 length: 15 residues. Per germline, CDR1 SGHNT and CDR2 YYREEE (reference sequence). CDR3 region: CASSLGGQGNYEQYF.

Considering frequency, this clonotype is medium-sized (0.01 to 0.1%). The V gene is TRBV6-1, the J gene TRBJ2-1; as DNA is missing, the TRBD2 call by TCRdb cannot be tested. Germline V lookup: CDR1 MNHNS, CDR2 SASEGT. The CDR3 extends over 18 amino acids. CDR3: CASRDPSVLTLSYNEQFF.

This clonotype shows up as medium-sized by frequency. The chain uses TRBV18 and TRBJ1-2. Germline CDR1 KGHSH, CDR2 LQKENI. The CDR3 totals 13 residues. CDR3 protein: CASSQDRTMSYTF.

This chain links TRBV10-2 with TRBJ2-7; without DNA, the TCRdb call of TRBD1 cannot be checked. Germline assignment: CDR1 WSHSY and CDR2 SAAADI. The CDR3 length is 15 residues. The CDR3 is CASRKGAAWGYEQYF.

CDR3 region: CASSPTGGAGGYTF. The chain recombines TRBV5-4 with TRBJ1-2; the TRBD1 assignment by TCRdb is unverifiable without DNA. Germline CDR1 reads SGHNT; CDR2 reads YYREEE (reference sequence). The CDR3 has 14 residues.

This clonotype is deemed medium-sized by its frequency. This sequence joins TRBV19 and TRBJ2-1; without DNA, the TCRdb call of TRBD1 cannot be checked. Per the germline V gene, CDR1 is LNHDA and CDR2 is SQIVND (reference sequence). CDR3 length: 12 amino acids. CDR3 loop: CASGAGGNEQFF.

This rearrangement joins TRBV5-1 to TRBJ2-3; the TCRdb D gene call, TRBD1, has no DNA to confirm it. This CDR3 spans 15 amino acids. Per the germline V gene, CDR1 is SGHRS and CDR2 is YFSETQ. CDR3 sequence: CASRPGTVLTDTQYF. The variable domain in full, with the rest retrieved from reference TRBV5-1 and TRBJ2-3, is KAGVTQTPRYLIKTRGQQVTLSCSPISGHRSVSWYQQTPGQGLQFLFEYFSETQRNKGNFPGRFSGRQFSNSRSEMNVSTLELGDSALYLCASRPGTVLTDTQYFGPGTRLTVL.